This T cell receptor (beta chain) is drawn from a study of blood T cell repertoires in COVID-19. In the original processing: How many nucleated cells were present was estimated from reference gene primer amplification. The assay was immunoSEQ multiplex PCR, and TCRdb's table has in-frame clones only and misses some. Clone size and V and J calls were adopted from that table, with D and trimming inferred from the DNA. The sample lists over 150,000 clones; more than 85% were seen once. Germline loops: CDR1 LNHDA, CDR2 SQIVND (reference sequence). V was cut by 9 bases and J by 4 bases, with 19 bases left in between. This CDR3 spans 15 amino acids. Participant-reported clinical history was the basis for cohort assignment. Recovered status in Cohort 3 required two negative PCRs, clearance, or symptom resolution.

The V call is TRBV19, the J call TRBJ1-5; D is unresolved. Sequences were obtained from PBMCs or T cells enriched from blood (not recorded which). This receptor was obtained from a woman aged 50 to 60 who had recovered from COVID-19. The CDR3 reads CASRRGITDNQPQHF. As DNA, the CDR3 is TGTGCCAGCCGACGGGGAATCACTGATAATCAGCCCCAGCATTTT.